The 18 T cell receptor beta chains given below trace back to one sample, sequenced in a study of technical replicates of blood from four donors. The data were produced by immunoSEQ multiplex PCR, yet TCRdb's version contains in-frame clones alone and is incomplete. Of approximately 99,000 clones listed, about 96% are singletons. Sequencing was performed on T cells isolated from PBMCs. All receptors derive from a human donor in good health.

This clone was found a few times. The chain joins TRBV4-1 to TRBJ1-2; D is possibly TRBD1 (6 bases). Germline V gene lookup returns CDR1 MGHRA and CDR2 YSYEKL. V dropped 4 bases and J dropped 1 base, with 16 bases sitting between them. The CDR3 length is 16 residues. CDR3 region: CASSRPVGGLNYGYTF. The CDR3 DNA sequence: TGCGCCAGCAGCCGACCAGTCGGGGGGCTTAACTATGGCTACACCTTC.

The chain links TRBV5-4 to TRBJ2-4, with 9 bases identical to TRBD1. Losses at the gene ends were 4 bases for V and 7 bases for J; bases not matched to a gene: 6. Germline CDR1 is SGHNT and CDR2 is YYREEE (reference sequence). The CDR3 length is 14 residues. The chain's CDR3 is CASSDGQGRNIQYF. CDR3 DNA: TGTGCCAGCAGCGACGGACAGGGGAGGAACATTCAGTACTTC.

In DNA, the CDR3 is TGTGCCAGCAGTTTAGCAGACTTCTCCTACAATGAGCAGTTCTTC. Translating gives CASSLADFSYNEQFF. The genes are TRBV28 and TRBJ2-1; no clear D. Looked up from germline, CDR1 is MDHEN and CDR2 is SYDVKM. V was cut by 2 bases and J by 0 bases, with 8 bases left in between. The CDR3 has 15 amino acids.

This CDR3 is CASSGSGRRMGRPDTQYF. The CDR3 region has the DNA TGTGCCAGCAGCGGCAGCGGGAGGCGAATGGGGCGGCCAGATACGCAGTATTTT. The chain combines TRBV9 with TRBJ2-3; TRBD2 matches 9 bases. This CDR3 is built from 18 residues. Per the germline V gene, CDR1 is SGDLS and CDR2 is YYNGEE. The V segment lost 3 bases and the J segment 4 bases; nucleotides outside the gene matches: 15.

The V gene is TRBV7-9, the J gene TRBJ2-7, with 7 bases aligning to TRBD1. The length of the CDR3 is 14 residues. The V segment lost 3 bases and the J segment 6 bases; nucleotides outside the gene matches: 8. Germline V lookup: CDR1 SEHNR, CDR2 FQNEAQ (reference sequence). The CDR3, as DNA: TGTGCCAGCAGCTTTGACAGGGAATTCCGCGAGCAGTACTTC. Its protein product is CASSFDREFREQYF.

The chain is built from TRBV11-2 and TRBJ1-1, with D possibly TRBD1 on 6 matching bases. V was shortened by 5 bases and J by 7 bases, with 14 bases between the two germline ends. Germline values: CDR1 SGHAT, CDR2 FQNNGV. This CDR3 has 13 amino acids. The CDR3 spells CASSPRTDLEAFF. In DNA form, the CDR3 reads TGTGCCAGCAGCCCCAGGACAGACCTTGAAGCTTTCTTT.

The chain carries TRBV19 and TRBJ2-7, with TRBD1 identical over 7 bases. Unmatched junction bases numbered 4, after V lost 2 bases and J lost 3 bases. The CDR3 runs 14 residues. Germline loops: CDR1 LNHDA, CDR2 SQIVND (reference sequence). The CDR3 DNA reads TGTGCCAGTAGTATAAGGGGGCTACACTACGAGCAGTACTTC. Translating gives CASSIRGLHYEQYF. The entire variable domain, with the rest obtained from reference TRBV19 and TRBJ2-7, is as follows: DGGITQSPKYLFRKEGQNVTLSCEQNLNHDAMYWYRQDPGQGLRLIYYSQIVNDFQKGDIAEGYSVSREKKESFPLTVTSAQKNPTAFYLCASSIRGLHYEQYFGPGTRLTVT.

The chain carries TRBV4-1 and TRBJ2-3, with 13 bases that match TRBD2. V lost 1 base to trimming and J lost 4 bases; unmatched junction nucleotides: 11. Germline V gene data show CDR1 as MGHRA and CDR2 as YSYEKL. The CDR3 loop spans 19 amino acids. For the CDR3, the DNA is TGCGCCAGCAGCCAAGGGGGACTAGCGGGACCCTGGGCCCCAGATACGCAGTATTTT. Its protein is CASSQGGLAGPWAPDTQYF.

The chain has TRBV15 and TRBJ2-7, with TRBD2 identical over 8 bases. This CDR3 spans 16 amino acids. CDR1 and CDR2 (germline): LNHNV, YYDKDF (reference sequence). V shed 0 bases, J shed 5 bases, and the junction held 9 bases outside the gene matches. CDR3 bases: TGTGCCACCAGCAGAGAGTCGAGCGGGAGATTAAACGAGCAGTACTTC. Translating gives CATSRESSGRLNEQYF.

The CDR3 DNA follows: TGCGCCAGCAGCCAAGTACTAGCGGGGGCAGCTAGGGAGACCCAGTACTTC. It yields the protein CASSQVLAGAARETQYF. V and J are TRBV4-1 and TRBJ2-5; 11 nucleotides match TRBD2. The V segment lost 1 base and the J segment 5 bases; nucleotides outside the gene matches: 9. The CDR3 sequence is 17 residues long. Germline assignment: CDR1 MGHRA and CDR2 YSYEKL.

V gene TRBV6-5 combines with J gene TRBJ2-7; TRBD2 matches 7 bases. The CDR3 runs 15 residues. V was clipped by 10 bases and J by 1 base; unmatched bases: 13. CDR1 and CDR2 from the germline V gene are MNHEY and SVGAGI. The CDR3 here is CATELVAGESYEQYF. The CDR3 bases are TGTGCCACAGAATTGGTGGCGGGAGAATCCTACGAGCAGTACTTC.

The chain uses TRBV9 and TRBJ1-6; no clear D. This CDR3 has 12 residues. V was shortened by 1 base and J by 10 bases, with 6 bases between the two germline ends. Germline V CDR1 and CDR2: SGDLS, YYNGEE. CDR3 sequence: CASSVSGSPLHF. For the CDR3, the DNA is TGTGCCAGCAGCGTATCAGGCTCACCCCTCCACTTT. The full variable domain, with the rest looked up from reference TRBV9 and TRBJ1-6, is DSGVTQTPKHLITATGQRVTLRCSPRSGDLSVYWYQQSLDQGLQFLIQYYNGEERAKGNILERFSAQQFPDLHSELNLSSLELGDSALYFCASSVSGSPLHFGNGTRLTVT.

J is TRBJ2-1 and V is TRBV7-6; 11 bases line up with TRBD2. Germline loops: CDR1 SGHVS, CDR2 FNYEAQ. V lost 6 bases, J lost 8 bases, and 9 bases stayed unmatched. This CDR3 comprises 15 residues. The CDR3 coding sequence is TGTGCCAGCAGTCCGACTAGCGGGACCTTCCATGAGCAGTTCTTC. It is translated as CASSPTSGTFHEQFF. The whole variable domain, remainder taken from reference TRBV7-6 and TRBJ2-1, is GAGVSQSPRYKVTKRGQDVALRCDPISGHVSLYWYRQALGQGPEFLTYFNYEAQQDKSGLPNDRFSAERPEGSISTLTIQRTEQRDSAMYRCASSPTSGTFHEQFFGPGTRLTVL.

This chain links TRBV5-5 with TRBJ2-1; D is uncertain. CDR1 is SGHKS and CDR2 is YYEKEE in the germline V gene (reference sequence). Deletions cut 4 bases from V and 5 bases from J, with 19 bases between. There are 16 residues in the CDR3. The CDR3, as DNA: TGTGCCAGCAGCCCTTTGGTAACTACACCAAACAATGAGCAGTTCTTC. Its protein product is CASSPLVTTPNNEQFF.

The chain links TRBV19 to TRBJ2-7; tentative D call: TRBD1 (6 bases). CDR1 and CDR2 from the germline V gene are LNHDA and SQIVND (reference sequence). The CDR3 covers 14 residues. V dropped 5 bases and J dropped 2 bases, with 13 bases sitting between them. Here the CDR3 DNA reads TGTGCCAGTAGTTCAGGGGACATAACCTACGAGCAGTACTTC. This encodes CASSSGDITYEQYF.

The chain couples TRBV5-4 to TRBJ1-1; no clear D. CDR1 and CDR2 from the germline V gene are SGHNT and YYREEE (reference sequence). The CDR3 runs 12 residues. Trimming took off 1 base at V and 4 bases at J, with 5 bases between the two ends. CDR3 sequence: CASSLHSTEAFF. CDR3 bases: TGTGCCAGCAGCTTGCATTCCACTGAAGCTTTCTTT.

V gene TRBV28 combines with J gene TRBJ2-7; 10 bases map to TRBD1. Unmatched junction bases numbered 4, after V lost 6 bases and J lost 2 bases. This CDR3 region has 14 residues. Germline CDR1 reads MDHEN; CDR2 reads SYDVKM. CDR3 bases: TGTGCCAGCAGACGACAGGGGGCCACCTACGAGCAGTACTTC. Its protein product is CASRRQGATYEQYF. The full variable domain, with the rest looked up from reference TRBV28 and TRBJ2-7, is DVKVTQSSRYLVKRTGEKVFLECVQDMDHENMFWYRQDPGLGLRLIYFSYDVKMKEKGDIPEGYSVSREKKERFSLILESASTNQTSMYLCASRRQGATYEQYFGPGTRLTVT.

The rearrangement joins TRBV2 to TRBJ1-5; D call uncertain. Trimming cost V 4 bases and J 3 bases, with 10 bases left between them. Germline CDR1 reads SNHLY; CDR2 reads FYNNEI. The CDR3 loop spans 14 amino acids. Here the CDR3 DNA reads TGTGCCAGCAGTGTGAGGCAATCCAATCAGCCCCAGCATTTT. Protein product: CASSVRQSNQPQHF.